These 9 T cell receptor beta chains were sequenced from one sample in a study of T-cell reconstitution after alpha-beta-depleted transplantation in children. Library preparation (for TCRbeta) was performed with unique molecular identifiers. TCRdb recomputed calls from the PCR reads with MiXCR, one row per CDR3 protein. Among about a million distinct CDR3 sequences listed, about 30% were seen once. The starting material was PBMCs, mostly from graft donor cells, obtained 360 days after TCRalphabeta/CD19-depleted stem cell transplant. These receptors were collected from a boy under two years old who had a stem cell transplant for SCID, so the T cells may come from the graft donor.

The V and J genes are TRBV6-1 and TRBJ2-1, with D perhaps TRBD2 (5 bases). With 6 bases removed from V and 9 bases from J, the gap between germline ends came to 6 bases. This CDR3 is built from 10 residues. CDR1 is MNHNS, CDR2 SASEGT, per germline. The CDR3 nucleotides read TGTGCCAGCAGGGAGGTTGAGCAGTTCTTC. Protein sequence: CASREVEQFF.

The CDR3 is CASSHDGTSGGRDTQYF. The CDR3 coding sequence is TGCGCCAGCAGCCACGACGGGACTAGCGGGGGCAGGGATACGCAGTATTTT. The V and J genes are TRBV4-1 and TRBJ2-3, with TRBD2 identical over 14 bases. The CDR3 sequence is 17 residues long. V gave up 3 bases and J gave up 6 bases; unmatched junction bases: 8. Per germline, CDR1 MGHRA and CDR2 YSYEKL.

This chain connects TRBV7-9 to TRBJ1-1, with a possible D match to TRBD1 (5 bases). CDR1 and CDR2 from the germline V gene are SEHNR and FQNEAQ (reference sequence). This CDR3 region has 14 residues. The V gene lost 5 bases and the J gene lost 7 bases, with 17 bases spanning the gap. CDR3 DNA sequence: TGTGCCAGCAGCCCCCCTCGACAGACTATTGAAGCTTTCTTT. Amino acid sequence: CASSPPRQTIEAFF.

This clonotype was seen ten or more times. This chain links TRBV29-1 with TRBJ2-5; D is undetermined. CDR3 length: 12 amino acids. Per the germline V gene, CDR1 is SQVTM and CDR2 is ANQGSEA. Trimming removed 0 bases at V and 6 bases at J, with 8 bases between. The CDR3 sequence: CSVEDWGKTQYF. CDR3 DNA sequence: TGCAGCGTTGAAGATTGGGGAAAGACCCAGTACTTC. Combining the CDR3 with reference TRBV29-1 and TRBJ2-5 gives the whole variable domain SAVISQKPSRDICQRGTSLTIQCQVDSQVTMMFWYRQQPGQSLTLIATANQGSEATYESGFVIDKFPISRPNLTFSTLTVSNMSPEDSSIYLCSVEDWGKTQYFGPGTRLLVL.

This clonotype has just a few counts. The V call is TRBV27, the J call TRBJ1-6; D may be TRBD1 (5 bases). Germline values: CDR1 MNHEY, CDR2 SMNVEV (reference sequence). The CDR3 extends over 15 amino acids. V dropped 3 bases and J dropped 6 bases, with 12 bases sitting between them. The DNA of the CDR3 is TGTGCCAGCAGTTTGCAGGGTACGAGTAATTCACCCCTCCACTTT. Its protein is CASSLQGTSNSPLHF.

The chain is built from TRBV12-3 or TRBV12-4 and TRBJ2-3; 8 bases map to TRBD1. Trimming took 1 base from V and 4 from J; bases not matched to a gene: 1. The CDR3 totals 14 residues. DNA of the CDR3: TGTGCCAGCAGTTTAGGCAGGGGGCCAGATACGCAGTATTTT. It is translated as CASSLGRGPDTQYF.

This clonotype was observed a few times. The chain employs TRBV18 and TRBJ1-2; no definite D call. This CDR3 comprises 12 residues. Trimming removed 5 bases from V and 6 bases from J, with 10 bases in between. CDR1 and CDR2 from the germline V gene are KGHSH and LQKENI. The CDR3 DNA sequence: TGTGCCAGCTCAGTCGCGGAAGATGGCTACACCTTC. Translating gives CASSVAEDGYTF.

The sample holds a few counts of this clonotype. The rearrangement uses TRBV28 and TRBJ2-7; 9 positions agree with TRBD1. CDR1 MDHEN and CDR2 SYDVKM come from the germline V gene. The CDR3 is 15 amino acids. After removal of 6 bases from V and 2 bases from J, the junction contained 8 bases not matched to a gene. CDR3 DNA sequence: TGTGCCAGCAGACGAGGGACAGGGATAACCTACGAGCAGTACTTC. This translates into CASRRGTGITYEQYF. Drawing the rest from reference TRBV28 and TRBJ2-7, the complete variable domain is DVKVTQSSRYLVKRTGEKVFLECVQDMDHENMFWYRQDPGLGLRLIYFSYDVKMKEKGDIPEGYSVSREKKERFSLILESASTNQTSMYLCASRRGTGITYEQYFGPGTRLTVT.

A few counts support this clonotype. V usage is TRBV10-3 and J usage is TRBJ2-7, with D perhaps matching TRBD2 (6 bases). This CDR3 region has 13 residues. Germline CDR1 is ENHRY and CDR2 is SYGVKD. V lost 5 bases, J lost 5 bases, and 13 bases lay in between. CDR3 nucleotide sequence: TGTGCCATCAGTTCCCTAGCGCTCCACGAGCAGTACTTC. Translated: CAISSLALHEQYF.